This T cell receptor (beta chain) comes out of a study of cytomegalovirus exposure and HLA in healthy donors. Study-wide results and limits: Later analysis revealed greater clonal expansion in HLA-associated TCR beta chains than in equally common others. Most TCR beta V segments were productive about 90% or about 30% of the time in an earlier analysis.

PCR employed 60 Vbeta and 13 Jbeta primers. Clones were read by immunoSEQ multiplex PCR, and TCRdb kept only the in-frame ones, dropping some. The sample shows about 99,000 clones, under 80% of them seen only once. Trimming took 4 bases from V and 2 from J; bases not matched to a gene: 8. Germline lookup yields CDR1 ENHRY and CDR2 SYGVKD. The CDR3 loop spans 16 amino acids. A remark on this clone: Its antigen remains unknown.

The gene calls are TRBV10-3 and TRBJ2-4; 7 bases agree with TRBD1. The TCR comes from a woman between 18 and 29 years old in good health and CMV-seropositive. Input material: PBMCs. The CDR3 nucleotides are TGTGCCATCAGTGGACGACAGGGTGGGACCAAAAACATTCAGTACTTC. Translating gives CAISGRQGGTKNIQYF.